What follows is one TCR beta chain and its context. Its matching antigen is unknown. This specimen includes other DNA sequences encoding the same CDR3. This specimen comes from a study of shared clonotypes between healthy human individuals. Findings and caveats of the study: Larger estimated richness was generally recorded for naive subsets relative to memory subsets.

Replicate PCRs for sorted subsets used around 190 ng DNA; this equaled tens of thousands of T cell genomes. Assay: immunoSEQ multiplex PCR; the TCRdb copy retains only in-frame clones and omits some. The sample contains about 2 million clones, roughly 95% of which appear only once. There are 12 residues in the CDR3. The V gene lost 3 bases and the J gene lost 4 bases, with 6 bases spanning the gap. CDR1 SNHLY and CDR2 FYNNEI come from the germline V gene. The chain links TRBV2 to TRBJ2-5; perhaps TRBD2 as D (5 bases). Sequenced material: naive CD4+ T cells sorted from blood. The subset was: CD45RA+ positively selected. The receptor comes from a man aged 18 to 29 in good health. The CDR3 protein is CASSESGETQYF. CDR3 DNA: TGTGCCAGCAGTGAGAGCGGAGAGACCCAGTACTTC.